Below, 5 T cell receptor beta chains from the same sample are listed, as sequenced in a study of T cells in narcolepsy. Repertoires were generated with immunoSEQ multiplex PCR, while TCRdb's copy carries only in-frame clones and drops some. The sample records 25,000 to 35,000 clones, 80% to 85% being singletons. Sequencing was done on a sample of memory (CD45RA-) CD4+ T cells from blood. These receptors were obtained from a human donor in good health.

The V gene is TRBV29-1, the J gene TRBJ2-1; D is perhaps TRBD2 (5 bases). The ends were cut back, 4 bases at V and 15 bases at J, with 19 bases in the middle. Germline V CDR1 and CDR2: SQVTM, ANQGSEA. The CDR3 runs 12 residues. CDR3 region: CSVGVASGVGFF. The CDR3 nucleotides read TGCAGCGTTGGCGTGGCTTCCGGGGTGGGGTTCTTC.

The chain is built from TRBV6-5 and TRBJ2-5, with 9 bases that match TRBD1. This CDR3 has 14 residues. Germline loops: CDR1 MNHEY, CDR2 SVGAGI. With 2 bases clipped from V and 4 bases from J, the junction kept 2 bases outside the gene matches. Here the CDR3 reads CASSYRTGAETQYF. CDR3 sequence (DNA): TGTGCCAGCAGTTACAGGACAGGGGCAGAGACCCAGTACTTC.

In its sample, this clone was seen a few times. The rearrangement joins TRBV10-3 to TRBJ2-2; 9 positions agree with TRBD2. Germline V gene lookup returns CDR1 ENHRY and CDR2 SYGVKD. V lost 10 bases, J lost 7 bases, and 13 bases stayed unmatched. The CDR3 is made up of 15 amino acids. CDR3 amino acids: CATKQGGGAHGELFF. The CDR3 coding sequence is TGTGCCACCAAACAAGGCGGGGGGGCCCACGGGGAGCTGTTTTTT.

This clone was seen just once. The chain recombines TRBV5-1 with TRBJ1-3; D is uncertain. The CDR3 is 11 amino acids. V was shortened by 4 bases and J by 2 bases, with 1 base between the two germline ends. Germline loops: CDR1 SGHRS, CDR2 YFSETQ. The CDR3 region is CASSTGNTIYF. CDR3 sequence (DNA): TGCGCCAGCAGCACTGGAAACACCATATATTTT.

CDR3 bases: TGTGCCAGCAGTGAAGATGCGGGTGGACAGGGGCCAGATACGCAGTATTTT. It encodes CASSEDAGGQGPDTQYF. This sequence joins TRBV2 and TRBJ2-3; 9 nucleotides line up with TRBD1. Germline assignment: CDR1 SNHLY and CDR2 FYNNEI. The CDR3 is made up of 17 amino acids. J gave up 4 bases and V 1 base, and 9 bases lay outside the gene matches.